This TCR beta chain is drawn from a study of cytomegalovirus exposure and HLA in healthy donors listed by TCRdb under 2017. General notes on the study: According to an earlier analysis of several hundred of the donors, about 180 million T cells yielded 90 million to 130 million unique TCR beta sequences and approximately 300 Gb of sequence data. Roughly 5 DR-DQ haplotypes were handled as single units for association and clustering because linkage in the cohort was strong. The study aimed to test whether signatures of past pathogen exposure could be identified by cataloging public T cell receptors. All discovery cohort repertoires had been generated on a single sequencing platform. HLA typing included class I and class II loci at four-digit resolution. Of the roughly 410 genotyped donors, approximately 80% were placed in the genetic ancestry cluster associated with self-reported Caucasian donors. Using immunosequencing, the study profiled T cell repertoires from roughly 650 subjects and related those repertoires to cytomegalovirus serostatus. High-throughput TCR immunosequencing, statistical association of individual TCRs with disease status, and machine learning were combined to predict cytomegalovirus infection status. A later analysis re-examined previously published TCR beta repertoires from 600 to 700 donors and added high-resolution HLA genotyping to investigate patterns of TCR occurrence. Across 300 to 400 genotyped donors of the cohort, an average of roughly 230,000 unique TCR beta nucleotide sequences per donor were sequenced, and roughly 17% of those sequences were non-productive. To decide whether each TCR beta V gene segment behaved as functional or pseudogenic, an earlier analysis of some 540 of the donors relied on high-throughput TCR beta sequencing. Typing coverage varied by locus: about 620-630 donors for A, B, C, DRB1 and DQB1; approximately 500 for DQA1; over 600 for DPA1; approximately 490 for DPB1. Donor age, sex, ethnicity and CMV serostatus were compiled together with the repertoire data. Approximately 300 gigabases of sequencing data and around 80 million unique TCR sequences made up an early release that covered nearly 650 HLA-typed donors. In addition to the first cohort of several hundred subjects, a separate validation cohort of 120 different subjects was used. Rather than drawing on any new phenotypic data, the later analysis identified candidate immune exposures from TCR beta sequences and the way those sequences occurred across donors. A later genetic analysis used genome-wide SNP genotypes for about 55% of the 666 donors, treating that subset as a discovery cohort.

Overall study outcomes, separate from this receptor: Linkage disequilibrium might explain the correlated functional status among segregating V segments, but an unknown experimental factor could not be ruled out. A later analysis found that HLA-associated TCR beta chains were more clonally expanded and had lower generation probabilities than equally common non-associated chains. According to the authors, the approach could potentially be generalized to other disease states and immunological phenotypes. The study listed 164 TCR beta chains as associated with cytomegalovirus. Because HLA typing was unavailable for some donors at each locus, only the typed subset was used in association tests. Sequencing depth was assumed to be roughly uniform across donors in the presence/absence analyses, though that assumption may not hold. A later analysis associated 15,000 to 20,000 TCR beta sequences with specific HLA alleles at a false discovery rate of 0.05. Across donors, most TCR sequences were observed very rarely, whereas some public TCRs were present in many individuals. In vitro tests confirmed that a few of the cytomegalovirus-associated TCR beta chains recognize cytomegalovirus antigens. According to a later analysis, TCR association rates differed among HLA loci, with DRB1 alleles showing the most associated TCRs and HLA-C alleles showing the fewest. Some IMGT-functional V segments, including TRBV6-2 and TRBV6-3, could not be told apart with the 87-base-pair reads, so those segments were excluded. A later analysis found that most CMV-associated TCR beta chains appeared HLA-restricted, with HLA associations seemingly driven largely by CMV exposure. A cluster of highly shared sequence variants was judged likely to represent a technical artifact of the sequencing pipeline. A further reported finding was that TCR beta sequences accurately predicted the HLA-A and HLA-B alleles for most subjects in the first cohort. Immune exposure information for the cohort was limited to CMV serostatus. When HLA alleles, especially DR and DQ, strongly co-occurred, TCR associations were difficult to assign to individual alleles. Several of the top co-occurrence clusters appeared to be linked to parvovirus B19, influenza, CMV and Epstein-Barr virus, according to a later analysis. According to a later genetic analysis, donors in an Asian-associated ancestry cluster had fewer N-insertions in productive TCRs than the approximately 670-donor mean. In this cohort, only TCR beta chains were sequenced, and detectable features were limited by the absence of alpha or paired-chain data. In an earlier analysis of more than 450 of the donors, most TCR beta V segments were observed in productive rearrangements about 90% or about 30% of the time, broadly matching IMGT annotations. Because counts were too low, about 18 rarely observed V segments, including chromosome 9 orphons, were excluded from the earlier analysis of 587 of the donors. V-gene and J-gene trimming of TCR beta chains was associated with a missense DCLRE1C variant in a later genetic analysis, and the association was replicated in an independent cohort. The classifier was reported to diagnose cytomegalovirus status with high specificity and sensitivity in both the original cohort and the validation cohort.

Libraries were prepared through the immunoSEQ multiplex PCR assay. For the multiplex PCR, a mixture combining 60 forward primers for TCR Vbeta segments and 13 reverse primers for TCR Jbeta segments was used. The CDR3 region of rearranged TCR beta genes was amplified from genomic DNA by a multiplex PCR assay. Amplified TCR beta libraries were sequenced as 87-base-pair reads on the Illumina HiSeq System. Per the original workflow: In a later analysis, approximately 74 million unique TCR beta chains were counted across the 650 to 750 repertoires, and around 11 million of these chains were shared by at least two donors. To remove PCR and sequencing errors, raw reads were error-corrected and collapsed into unique sequences using a nearest-neighbor algorithm that merged closely related sequences. Alignment of CDR3 sequences to IMGT reference sequences was used to assign V, D and J gene segments. Each retained sequence needed at least a six-nucleotide match to both a V gene segment and a J gene segment. A rearrangement counted as productive if the CDR3 had no stop codons and remained in frame with V and J, and every other rearrangement counted as non-productive. CDR3 was defined according to IMGT convention as the region running from the second conserved V-encoded cysteine to the conserved J-encoded phenylalanine. Sequences without an unambiguous match to a single V gene segment were excluded from the earlier analysis of 500 to 700 of the donors. In an earlier analysis of several hundred of the donors, V segments were called functional above 56.7% productive rearrangements and were called segregating when the between-donor standard deviation exceeded 5%. A statistical classification framework was developed to diagnose cytomegalovirus status using the catalog of TCR beta chain sequences. A later analysis assigned V and J genes by comparing TCR nucleotide sequences with IMGT/GENE-DB human TR gene sequences. In a later analysis, CDR3 sequences and most-parsimonious VDJ recombination scenarios were assigned using the TCRdist pipeline. In a later analysis, each TCR beta chain was defined by its CDR3 amino acid sequence together with its V-gene family, and reads without a unique V-gene family were excluded. As a way to deal with suspected cross-contamination and a sequencing artifact, a later analysis dropped over 550 nucleotide sequences that were highly shared and had low generation probability. For each public chain, a later analysis derived a clonal expansion index from normalized ranks of inferred template counts within each repertoire. In a later analysis, generation probabilities were computed with a VDJ recombination model fitted to out-of-frame rearrangements, and the resulting probabilities were checked against IGoR. A later analysis scored TCR-TCR, TCR-HLA and TCR-CMV co-occurrence with hypergeometric tests, applying a repertoire-size bias correction to TCR pairs. To estimate false discovery rates, a later analysis permuted the HLA or CMV assignments 20 times. A later analysis grouped co-occurring TCRs with DBSCAN, adding TCRdist sequence similarity when clustering within HLA-allele-positive subsets. Repertoires with fewer than 30,000 or more than 120,000 public chains, plus five repertoires with anomalous nucleotide sharing, were excluded from co-occurrence clustering. The source is immuneACCESS, and TCRdb retained only in-frame sequences with V and J called. Part of the clones is not carried over; for the studies checked, unresolved V genes explain less than half of this, and the remainder is unexplained. That table furnishes V, J and clone size, whereas the DNA furnished D and trimming. This sample gives more than 150,000 clones in total; over 60% of them show up just once. The ten most abundant clones make up over 12% of the sample.

V is cut back by 4 bases and J by 6 bases, with 10 bases in the junction unmatched. The germline V gene provides CDR1 LGHNA and CDR2 YNFKEQ. CDR3 length: 16 amino acids, cysteine to phenylalanine. The entry retains the CDR3 DNA only, 48 bases that are in frame from base 1. This clone appeared once. The target of this receptor is not known. No base quality values were provided; no much bigger clone lies one nucleotide off. In total, approximately 690 healthy bone marrow donors made up the cohort. At the time of sampling, every cohort member was nominally healthy, though immune exposures that went unrecorded were likely present. The donor tested CMV seropositive, placing the donor among the 310 or so seropositive members of the cohort. Each donor provided a peripheral blood sample, and peripheral blood mononuclear cells were used for TCR beta sequencing. The Qiagen DNeasy Blood Extraction Kit was used to extract genomic DNA from the blood cell samples.

The V and J genes are TRBV4-2 and TRBJ2-3, with 10 central nucleotides matching TRBD2. The clonotype was recovered from a man aged 45 to 65 in good health and CMV-seropositive. Sequencing was done on a sample of PBMCs. The DNA sequence reads TGTGCCAGCAGCCCCGACCCTAGCGGGGGCGGGGATACGCAGTATTTT. Translation gives CASSPDPSGGGDTQYF.